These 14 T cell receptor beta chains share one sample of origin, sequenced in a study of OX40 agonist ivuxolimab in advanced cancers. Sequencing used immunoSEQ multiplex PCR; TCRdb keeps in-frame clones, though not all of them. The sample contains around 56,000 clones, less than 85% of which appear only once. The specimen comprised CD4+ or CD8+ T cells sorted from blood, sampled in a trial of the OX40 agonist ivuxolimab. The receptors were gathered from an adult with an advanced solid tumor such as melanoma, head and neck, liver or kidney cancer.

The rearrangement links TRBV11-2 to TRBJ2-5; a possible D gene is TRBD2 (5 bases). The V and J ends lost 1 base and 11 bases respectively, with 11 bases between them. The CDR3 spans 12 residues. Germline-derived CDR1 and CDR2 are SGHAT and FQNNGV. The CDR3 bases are TGTGCCAGCAGCTTAGGGGGTAGGGAGCAGTACTTC. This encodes CASSLGGREQYF.

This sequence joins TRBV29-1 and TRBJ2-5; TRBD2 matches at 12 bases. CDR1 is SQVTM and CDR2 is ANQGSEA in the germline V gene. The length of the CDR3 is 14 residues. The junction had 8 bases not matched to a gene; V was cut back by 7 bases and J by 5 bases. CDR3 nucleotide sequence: TGCAGCGGTGGTCTAGCGGGGGGGCAGGAGACCCAGTACTTC. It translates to CSGGLAGGQETQYF.

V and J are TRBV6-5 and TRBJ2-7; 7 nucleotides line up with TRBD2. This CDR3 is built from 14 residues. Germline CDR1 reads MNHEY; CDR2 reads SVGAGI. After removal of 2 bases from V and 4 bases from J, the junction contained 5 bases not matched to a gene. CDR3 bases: TGTGCCAGCAGTTACGGCGGGAGTCAGTACGAGCAGTACTTC. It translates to CASSYGGSQYEQYF.

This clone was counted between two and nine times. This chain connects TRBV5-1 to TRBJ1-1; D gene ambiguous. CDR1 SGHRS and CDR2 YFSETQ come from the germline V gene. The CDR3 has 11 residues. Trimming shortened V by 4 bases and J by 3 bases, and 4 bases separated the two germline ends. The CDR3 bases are TGCGCCAGCAGCGACCACACTGAAGCTTTCTTT. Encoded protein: CASSDHTEAFF.

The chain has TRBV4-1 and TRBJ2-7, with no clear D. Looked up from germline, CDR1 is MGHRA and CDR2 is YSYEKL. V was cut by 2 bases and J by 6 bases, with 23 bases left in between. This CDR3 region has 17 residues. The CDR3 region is CASSQPRPWVKDSEQYF. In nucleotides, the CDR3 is TGCGCCAGCAGCCAACCCCGACCGTGGGTAAAAGACTCCGAGCAGTACTTC.

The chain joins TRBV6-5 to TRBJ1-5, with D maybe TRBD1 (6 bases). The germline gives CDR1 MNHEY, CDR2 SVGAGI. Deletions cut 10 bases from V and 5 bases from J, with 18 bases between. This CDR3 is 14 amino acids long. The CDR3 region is CATRSLQGHQPQHF. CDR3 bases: TGTGCCACCCGGAGCTTACAGGGACATCAGCCCCAGCATTTT.

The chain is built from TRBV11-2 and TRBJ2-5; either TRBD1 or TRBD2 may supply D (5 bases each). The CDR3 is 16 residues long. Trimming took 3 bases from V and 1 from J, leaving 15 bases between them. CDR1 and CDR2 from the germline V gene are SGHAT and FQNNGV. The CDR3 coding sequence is TGTGCCAGCAGCTTGACCTCCGGGGCAGGCCAAGAGACCCAGTACTTC. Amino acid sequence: CASSLTSGAGQETQYF.

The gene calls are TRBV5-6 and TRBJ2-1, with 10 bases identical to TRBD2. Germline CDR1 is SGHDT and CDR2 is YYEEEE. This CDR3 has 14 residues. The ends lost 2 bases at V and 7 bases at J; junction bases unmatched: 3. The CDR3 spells CASSLLAGRNEQFF. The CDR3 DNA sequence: TGTGCCAGCAGCTTACTAGCGGGAAGGAATGAGCAGTTCTTC. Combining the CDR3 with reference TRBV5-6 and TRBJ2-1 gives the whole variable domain DAGVTQSPTHLIKTRGQQVTLRCSPKSGHDTVSWYQQALGQGPQFIFQYYEEEERQRGNFPDRFSGHQFPNYSSELNVNALLLGDSALYLCASSLLAGRNEQFFGPGTRLTVL.

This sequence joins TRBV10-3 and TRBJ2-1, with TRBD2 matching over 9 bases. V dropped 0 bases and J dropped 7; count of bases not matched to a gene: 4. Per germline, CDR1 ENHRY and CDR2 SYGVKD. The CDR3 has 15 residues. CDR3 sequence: CAISESGLAGNEQFF. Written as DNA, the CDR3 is TGTGCCATCAGTGAGTCGGGTCTAGCGGGGAATGAGCAGTTCTTC.

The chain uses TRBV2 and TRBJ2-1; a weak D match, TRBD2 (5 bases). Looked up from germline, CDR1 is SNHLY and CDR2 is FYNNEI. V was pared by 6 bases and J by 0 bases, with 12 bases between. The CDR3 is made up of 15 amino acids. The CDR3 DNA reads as TGTGCCAGCAGAGAAAGAACTAGCTCCTACAATGAGCAGTTCTTC. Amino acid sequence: CASRERTSSYNEQFF.

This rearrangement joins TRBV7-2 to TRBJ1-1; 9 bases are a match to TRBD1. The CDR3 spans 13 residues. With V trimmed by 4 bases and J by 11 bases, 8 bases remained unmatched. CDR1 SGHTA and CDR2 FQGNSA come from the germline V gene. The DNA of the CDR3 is TGTGCCAGCAGCTCCGGGGACAGGGTTGACGCTTTCTTT. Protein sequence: CASSSGDRVDAFF.

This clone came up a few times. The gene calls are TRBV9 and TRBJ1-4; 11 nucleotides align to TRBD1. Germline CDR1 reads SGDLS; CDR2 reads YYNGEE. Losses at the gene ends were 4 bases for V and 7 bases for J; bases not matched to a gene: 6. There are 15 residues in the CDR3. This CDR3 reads CASSPRTGGGEKLFF. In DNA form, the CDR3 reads TGTGCCAGCAGCCCCCGGACAGGGGGCGGTGAAAAACTGTTTTTT.

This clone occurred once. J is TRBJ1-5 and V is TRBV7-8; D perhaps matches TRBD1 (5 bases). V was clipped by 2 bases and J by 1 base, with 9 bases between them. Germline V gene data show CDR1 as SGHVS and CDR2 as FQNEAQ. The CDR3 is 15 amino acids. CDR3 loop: CASSLLGHSNQPQHF. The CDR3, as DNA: TGTGCCAGCAGCTTACTCGGACACAGCAATCAGCCCCAGCATTTT.

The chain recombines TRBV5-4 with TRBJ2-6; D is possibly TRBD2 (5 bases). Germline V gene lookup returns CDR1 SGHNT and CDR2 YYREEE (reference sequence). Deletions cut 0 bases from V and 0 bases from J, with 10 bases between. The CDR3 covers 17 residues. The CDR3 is CASSLADGSSGANVLTF. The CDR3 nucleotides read TGTGCCAGCAGCTTGGCGGATGGGAGCTCTGGGGCCAACGTCCTGACTTTC.